This record concerns one T cell receptor beta chain sequence. Its matching antigen is unknown. The data belong to a study of cytomegalovirus exposure and HLA in healthy donors. The primer mix had 60 Vbeta and 13 Jbeta primers. TCRdb keeps only in-frame clones here, not all; method: immunoSEQ multiplex PCR. The top ten clones hold 3.5% to 4.5% of a sample with approximately 97,000 clones, approximately 70% of them seen once. With 5 bases clipped from V and 1 base from J, the junction kept 10 bases outside the gene matches. There are 17 residues in the CDR3. CDR1 SEHNR and CDR2 FQNEAQ come from the germline V gene (reference sequence). Study findings and constraints: In an earlier analysis, in some 600 donors, most V segments appeared productive either ~87% or ~30% of the time.

Sequencing was performed on PBMCs. The chain joins TRBV7-9 to TRBJ2-1, with TRBD2 matching 8 bases. This TCR was recovered from a man aged 40-55 years in good health and CMV-seronegative. The chain's CDR3 is CASSADPGLGSYNEQFF. Here the CDR3 DNA reads TGTGCCAGCAGCGCAGACCCGGGACTAGGGTCCTACAATGAGCAGTTCTTC.